This T cell receptor beta chain was recovered during a study of T cells in Graves' hyperthyroidism and ophthalmopathy. RNA transcripts provided the source from which TCR beta CDR3 regions were amplified. The study used the HTBI primer set for a first-round RT-PCR of the TCR CDR3. TCRdb itself ran the multiplex PCR reads through MiXCR, one entry per CDR3 protein. The sample records about 500,000 distinct CDR3 sequences, 40% to 50% being singletons. This CDR3 has 15 residues. Germline V gives CDR1 SQVTM, CDR2 ANQGSEA. With V trimmed by 4 bases and J by 4 bases, 8 bases remained unmatched. This clonotype was seen many times.

Sequenced material: peripheral blood or thyroid tissue (not recorded which). The source of this sequence is an adult woman with Graves' disease, either hyperthyroidism or ophthalmopathy (not recorded which). This chain joins TRBV29-1 and TRBJ1-1; 11 nucleotides line up with TRBD1. The CDR3 protein is CSVAPSGTGGTEAFF. The CDR3, as DNA: TGCAGCGTTGCCCCGTCTGGGACAGGGGGCACTGAAGCTTTCTTT.